The rows below give T cell receptor beta chains drawn from one sample of a study of graft-versus-host responses after intestinal transplantation. The data were produced by immunoSEQ multiplex PCR, yet TCRdb's version contains in-frame clones alone and is incomplete. The data show about 20,000 clones, more than 40% seen once. The starting material was alloreactive CD4+ T cells from a mixed lymphocyte reaction culture, obtained before intestinal transplant. All receptors derive from a human patient who received an intestinal transplant. The CDR3 runs from the conserved cysteine through the conserved F or W. The order of the fields is V gene, D gene, clone size, J gene, CDR3 DNA, CDR3 protein. D genes are given only for firm matches. The size field is filled for only some rows; it gives once, few, many or a size class.

>TRBV18|TRBD2|few|TRBJ2-1
TGTGCCAGCTCACCCCTAGCGGGGGGGCCATCTGGTGAGCAGTTCTTC
CASSPLAGGPSGEQFF
>TRBV5-5|TRBD1|NA|TRBJ1-2
TGTGCCAGCAGCTCGATACCGACAGGGGCCGGAGATGGCTACACCTTC
CASSSIPTGAGDGYTF
>TRBV6-1|TRBD2|medium-sized|TRBJ2-7
TGTGCCAGCACCCAAGACTGGGAGGGGTCCTACGAGCAGTACTTC
CASTQDWEGSYEQYF
>TRBV5-1|NA|NA|TRBJ2-7
TGCGCCAGCAGTCGGACAGACCTACTCTCCTACGAGCAGTACTTC
CASSRTDLLSYEQYF
>TRBV7-2|NA|NA|TRBJ2-3
TGTGCCAGCAGCCCCCAGGGTGGGGATACGCAGTATTTT
CASSPQGGDTQYF
>TRBV10-2|TRBD2|NA|TRBJ2-5
TGCGCCAGCAGTGAGCAGGGACTAGCGGGGGGTTACCAAGAGACCCAGTACTTC
CASSEQGLAGGYQETQYF
>TRBV18|NA|NA|TRBJ2-3
TGTGCCAGCTCACCTTTGGACAAGACAGATACGCAGTATTTT
CASSPLDKTDTQYF
>TRBV7-3|NA|few|TRBJ2-2
TGTGCCAGCAGCTTAACGGGGGGTCCGAACACCGGGGAGCTGTTTTTT
CASSLTGGPNTGELFF
>TRBV5-1|TRBD1|NA|TRBJ2-7
TGCGCCAGCAGCTGGGGGACAGGGGTGGGGAACGAGCAGTACTTC
CASSWGTGVGNEQYF
>TRBV7-6|TRBD2|NA|TRBJ2-3
TGTGCCAGCAGCTTAGGGGAGGGGAATACGCAGTATTTT
CASSLGEGNTQYF
>TRBV9|TRBD1|NA|TRBJ2-4
TGTGCCAGCAGCGCCGAGGGGGTAACAGGGGTCTCCGGCAAAAACATTCAGTACTTC
CASSAEGVTGVSGKNIQYF
>TRBV6-6|TRBD2|NA|TRBJ2-4
TGTGCCACCCTGGGACTAGCGGGTCTAGCCAAAAACATTCAGTACTTC
CATLGLAGLAKNIQYF
>TRBV19|NA|NA|TRBJ1-2
TGTGCCAGTAATCCCTTCTCGGAGTATGGCTACACCTTC
CASNPFSEYGYTF
>TRBV6-6|TRBD2|NA|TRBJ2-7
TGTGCCAGCAGTTACTTGGAGACTAGCGGGGTATTAAGGTACTTC
CASSYLETSGVLRYF
>TRBV18|TRBD2|NA|TRBJ2-5
TGTGCCAGCTCACCATCGCTAGCGGGGCCAATGGCCCAGTACTTC
CASSPSLAGPMAQYF
>TRBV5-1|NA|once|TRBJ2-7
TGCGCCAGCAGCTTCCTCGGGGGAGCCTCAACCTACGAGCAGTACTTC
CASSFLGGASTYEQYF
>TRBV18|TRBD1|NA|TRBJ1-4
TGTGCCAGCTCACCCACGTTCGGGACAGGGGATGAAAAACTGTTTTTT
CASSPTFGTGDEKLFF
>TRBV9|NA|NA|TRBJ2-1
TGTGCCAGCAGCCCCCTTGGGGGGGGCCACTACAATGAGCAGTTCTTC
CASSPLGGGHYNEQFF
>TRBV5-1|NA|NA|TRBJ1-4
TGCGCCAGCAGCTCCCACAGTGCAACTAATGAAAAACTGTTTTTT
CASSSHSATNEKLFF
>TRBV4-1|TRBD1|once|TRBJ2-5
TGCGCCAGCAGCCAAGAAGGCAGGGGGGAGACCCAGTACTTC
CASSQEGRGETQYF
>TRBV6-1|NA|NA|TRBJ1-2
TGTGCCAGCAGACTCGGGCAGGGCCCTCCTTGGGGCTACACCTTC
CASRLGQGPPWGYTF
>TRBV20-1|NA|NA|TRBJ2-7
TGCAGTGCCGGGGGGCCCTACGAGCAGTACTTC
CSAGGPYEQYF
>TRBV9|NA|NA|TRBJ1-2
TGTGCCAGCAGCGTGTGTCTGGGGGCAGCCTATGGCTACACCTTC
CASSVCLGAAYGYTF
>TRBV27|TRBD1|NA|TRBJ1-2
TGTGCCAGCAGTTTACACGGACAGGGGAACTATGGCTACACCTTC
CASSLHGQGNYGYTF
>TRBV5-4|NA|NA|TRBJ2-1
TGTGCCAGCAGCCCGCGTGCGGCGGGCTCCTACAATGAGCAGTTCTTC
CASSPRAAGSYNEQFF
>TRBV5-5|NA|NA|TRBJ2-7
TGTGCCAGCAGCTCAGGGTCCTACGAGCAGTACTTC
CASSSGSYEQYF
>TRBV18|NA|few|TRBJ2-5
TGTGCCAGCTCACCAGAGGAGACCCAGTACTTC
CASSPEETQYF
>TRBV7-3|TRBD2|few|TRBJ2-7
TGTGCCAGCAGCTTGACTAGCGGGGGCCCGCAGTACTTC
CASSLTSGGPQYF
>TRBV2|NA|NA|TRBJ1-2
TGTGCCAGCAGTGAAGATTGGCCAAGCTACACCTTC
CASSEDWPSYTF
>TRBV20-1|TRBD2|few|TRBJ2-7
TGCAGTGCTAGTGGGCTAGCGGTGCAGTACTTC
CSASGLAVQYF
>TRBV7-9|TRBD1|NA|TRBJ1-1
TGTGCCAGCAGCTTACGGGGACAGGGGTTATTCACTGAAGCTTTCTTT
CASSLRGQGLFTEAFF
>TRBV5-4|NA|NA|TRBJ2-1
TGTGCCAGCAGCTTGGGTCAGGGAACCTACAATGAGCAGTTCTTC
CASSLGQGTYNEQFF
>TRBV9|NA|NA|TRBJ1-2
TGTGCCAGCACCATGACCCACGGGGGTTATGGCTACACCTTC
CASTMTHGGYGYTF
>TRBV27|TRBD1|NA|TRBJ2-7
TGTGCCAGCAGTTCCTACAGGGGGACCGCATACGAGCAGTACTTC
CASSSYRGTAYEQYF
>TRBV2|NA|NA|TRBJ1-3
TGTGCCAGCAATGCGGGAGGAAACACCATATATTTT
CASNAGGNTIYF
>TRBV6-1|NA|NA|TRBJ1-2
TGTGCCAGCAGTGAAGTCGGAGGCTATGGCTACACCTTC
CASSEVGGYGYTF
>TRBV7-8|NA|NA|TRBJ1-1
TGTGCCAGCAGCCGGGCCGGAGGCTTTGAAGCTTTCTTT
CASSRAGGFEAFF
>TRBV18|NA|few|TRBJ2-1
TGTGCCAGCTCACCCCGGGCCCAGGGGCATGAGCAGTTCTTC
CASSPRAQGHEQFF
>TRBV7-2|TRBD1|few|TRBJ1-2
TGTGCCAGCAGCTTAAAGGGACAGGGGATTGGGGGCTACACCTTC
CASSLKGQGIGGYTF
>TRBV27|NA|NA|TRBJ2-6
TGTGCCAGCAGGACTACAGGGTTAGGGGCCAACGTCCTGACTTTC
CASRTTGLGANVLTF
>TRBV27|NA|NA|TRBJ1-2
TGTGCCAGTGGCCGTGGAGGGGAATTTAACTATGGCTACACCTTC
CASGRGGEFNYGYTF
>TRBV5-1|NA|few|TRBJ2-4
TGCGCCAGCAGCTTGGCCGAGCAGGGTGGAAACATTCAGTACTTC
CASSLAEQGGNIQYF
>TRBV6-4|TRBD2|NA|TRBJ2-7
TGTGCCAGCAGTGACTATCGGCTAGCGGAGAGCTACGAGCAGTACTTC
CASSDYRLAESYEQYF
>TRBV5-1|TRBD1|NA|TRBJ1-2
TGCGCCAGCAGCTTGGCCCGGACAGGGGGGCCCTTCTATGGCTACACCTTC
CASSLARTGGPFYGYTF
>TRBV18|NA|few|TRBJ2-5
TGTGCCAGCTCACCACTGTCAGGTCAAGAGACCCAGTACTTC
CASSPLSGQETQYF
>TRBV7-6|NA|once|TRBJ1-1
TGTGCCAGCAGCTTAGTATCGGGGATAAACACTGAAGCTTTCTTT
CASSLVSGINTEAFF
>TRBV11-2|TRBD1|few|TRBJ1-4
TGTGCCAGCAGCTGGACAGGGGGACCTAATGAAAAACTGTTTTTT
CASSWTGGPNEKLFF
>TRBV18|TRBD2|NA|TRBJ2-1
TGTGCCAGCTCACCAACTAGCGGGAACTCCTACAATGAGCAGTTCTTC
CASSPTSGNSYNEQFF
>TRBV18|NA|few|TRBJ2-1
TGTGCCAGCTCACCACCCCCGAAGGAGGGTGAGCAGTTCTTC
CASSPPPKEGEQFF
>TRBV7-9|NA|NA|TRBJ1-2
TGTGCCAGCAGCTTGGAGGGTTTGGAGGGCTACACCTTC
CASSLEGLEGYTF
>TRBV6-6|NA|few|TRBJ1-1
TGTGCCAGCAGTTACTCGATCGGGGGAATGAACACTGAAGCTTTCTTT
CASSYSIGGMNTEAFF
>TRBV7-9|TRBD2|few|TRBJ2-5
TGTGCCAGCAGCCCGGGACTAGCGGGGGTCGGCCTGCAAGAGACCCAGTACTTC
CASSPGLAGVGLQETQYF
>TRBV6-1|NA|NA|TRBJ2-5
TGTGCCAGCCCAAGCGGTGGGGTCGGGGAGACCCAGTACTTC
CASPSGGVGETQYF
>TRBV6-5|NA|NA|TRBJ2-7
TGTGCCAGCGGAGGAAATTACGAGCAGTACTTC
CASGGNYEQYF
>TRBV6-6|TRBD1|NA|TRBJ2-2
TGTGCCAGCAGACCGACAGGGCTAAACACCGGGGAGCTGTTTTTT
CASRPTGLNTGELFF
>TRBV5-1|NA|NA|TRBJ2-2
TGCGCCAGCAGCTTGTCTTACGGGGGGCGCGACGCCGGGGAGCTGTTTTTT
CASSLSYGGRDAGELFF
>TRBV5-1|NA|NA|TRBJ2-5
TGCGCCAGCAGTCCCACGTCTGGCAGTCAAGAGACCCAGTACTTC
CASSPTSGSQETQYF
>TRBV5-1|NA|NA|TRBJ2-1
TGCGCCAGCAGCTTGGCAACCAACTGGGAGCAGTTCTTC
CASSLATNWEQFF
>TRBV28|NA|medium-sized|TRBJ1-2
TGTGCCAGCAGTTTAGCGTCCTATGGCTACACCTTC
CASSLASYGYTF